This is a list of T cell receptor beta chains from one sample in a study of blood T cell repertoires in COVID-19. The method was immunoSEQ multiplex PCR; TCRdb's version includes in-frame clones alone and lacks a portion of them. The sample has tens of thousands of clones, 86% seen once; the top ten hold over 20%. Sequenced sample: peripheral blood. The receptors derive from a woman older than 75 in a cohort sampled during active or convalescent COVID-19. Both conserved end residues are part of each CDR3. A D gene is named only where the DNA matches it firmly. Some rows have no size entry. The others give once, few or many, or a class for an expanded clone.

>TRBJ2-2|TRBV18|-|-
CASSPSVGGTGELFF
TGTGCCAGCTCACCCTCTGTAGGGGGTACCGGGGAGCTGTTTTTT
>TRBJ2-2|TRBV9|-|-
CASSAAGLGTGELFF
TGTGCCAGCAGCGCGGCGGGTTTGGGGACCGGGGAGCTGTTTTTT
>TRBJ1-2|TRBV6-5|once|TRBD1
CASNGRQGASYGYTF
TGTGCCAGCAATGGACGTCAGGGGGCAAGTTATGGCTACACCTTC
>TRBJ1-1|TRBV11-3|-|TRBD1
CASSPLTGTNTEAFF
TGTGCCAGCAGCCCCTTGACAGGGACGAACACTGAAGCTTTCTTT
>TRBJ1-2|TRBV7-9|-|TRBD1
CASRRTDRGLRAIGYTF
TGTGCCAGCAGACGAACGGACAGGGGCCTCCGTGCTATAGGCTACACCTTC
>TRBJ1-2|TRBV15|-|-
CATSREAEPNYGYTF
TGTGCCACCAGCAGAGAGGCAGAACCGAACTATGGCTACACCTTC
>TRBJ2-7|TRBV18|-|TRBD1
CASSHGDSRYEQYF
TGTGCCAGCTCACACGGGGACAGCCGCTACGAGCAGTACTTC
>TRBJ2-7|TRBV3-1/TRBV3-2|-|-
CASSQEARGEQYF
TGTGCCAGCAGCCAAGAGGCCCGGGGCGAGCAGTACTTC
>TRBJ1-2|TRBV24-1|-|TRBD1
CATSGTDREGLGYTF
TGTGCCACCAGTGGGACGGACAGGGAAGGACTTGGCTACACCTTC
>TRBJ1-5|TRBV19|-|TRBD1
CASSRVDRGQAQPQHF
TGTGCCAGTAGTAGGGTGGACAGGGGGCAAGCTCAGCCCCAGCATTTT
>TRBJ2-1|TRBV24-1|-|TRBD2
CATSPAGVTGNINEQFF
TGTGCCACCTCCCCAGCGGGAGTCACCGGGAACATCAATGAGCAGTTCTTC
>TRBJ1-1|TRBV7-9|-|-
CASSLTGMNTEAFF
TGTGCCAGCAGCTTAACAGGGATGAACACTGAAGCTTTCTTT
>TRBJ1-2|TRBV28|-|-
CASSGQNYGYTF
TGTGCCAGCAGCGGACAGAACTATGGCTACACCTTC
>TRBJ2-1|TRBV7-3|-|TRBD2
CASSPTSGTYNEQFF
TGTGCCAGCAGCCCGACTAGCGGAACCTACAATGAGCAGTTCTTC
>TRBJ1-6|TRBV13|-|-
CASRLGGPRGPLHF
TGTGCCAGCCGATTAGGAGGCCCCCGCGGACCCCTCCACTTT
>TRBJ2-3|TRBV5-1|once|TRBD2
CASSYSGESIQDTQYF
TGCGCCAGCAGTTATAGCGGGGAATCCATCCAAGATACGCAGTATTTT
>TRBJ1-5|TRBV28|-|TRBD1
CASRQGGIGEPQHF
TGTGCCAGCAGGCAGGGGGGCATTGGGGAGCCCCAGCATTTT
>TRBJ1-5|TRBV29-1|-|TRBD1
CSARTGGSGNQPQHF
TGCAGCGCTCGGACAGGGGGATCAGGCAATCAGCCCCAGCATTTT
>TRBJ1-5|TRBV12-5|-|-
CASGLVLWVFSNQPQHF
TGTGCTAGTGGTTTGGTACTATGGGTGTTTAGCAATCAGCCCCAGCATTTT
>TRBJ2-1|TRBV7-9|-|TRBD2
CASSTGAGGSSYNEQFF
TGTGCCAGCAGCACAGGGGCGGGAGGGAGCTCCTACAATGAGCAGTTCTTC
>TRBJ1-2|TRBV19|-|TRBD1
CATKPGQELLHYGYTF
TGTGCCACAAAACCGGGACAGGAGCTTTTACACTATGGCTACACCTTC
>TRBJ2-3|TRBV30|-|-
CAWSGGDPDTDTQYF
TGTGCCTGGAGTGGGGGGGATCCGGACACAGATACGCAGTATTTT
>TRBJ1-6|TRBV27|-|TRBD1
CASSLWDRGNSPLHF
TGTGCCAGCAGTTTGTGGGACAGGGGTAATTCACCCCTCCACTTT
>TRBJ1-2|TRBV3-1/TRBV3-2|-|-
CASSAASGWGYGYTF
TGTGCCAGCAGCGCAGCCTCAGGGTGGGGCTATGGCTACACCTTC
>TRBJ1-6|TRBV3-1/TRBV3-2|-|-
CASSPTDSWNSPLHF
TGTGCCAGCAGCCCAACGGACAGTTGGAATTCACCCCTCCACTTT
>TRBJ2-5|TRBV2|-|TRBD2
CASRPGTSGKGTQYF
TGTGCCAGCAGACCCGGGACTAGCGGGAAGGGGACCCAGTACTTC
>TRBJ2-6|TRBV2|-|TRBD1
CASSQGQGARGANVLTF
TGTGCCAGCAGTCAGGGACAGGGGGCGCGAGGGGCCAACGTCCTGACTTTC
>TRBJ1-2|TRBV6-5|-|TRBD1
CASSYSGDRDVGYTF
TGTGCCAGCAGTTACTCCGGGGACAGGGACGTGGGCTACACCTTC
>TRBJ2-3|TRBV10-1|-|TRBD2
CASSPGLAADTQYF
TGCGCCAGCAGTCCTGGACTAGCAGCAGATACGCAGTATTTT
>TRBJ1-1|TRBV7-9|-|-
CASSSPHEGWYTEAFF
TGTGCCAGCAGCAGCCCCCACGAGGGTTGGTACACTGAAGCTTTCTTT
>TRBJ1-4|TRBV5-5|-|TRBD1
CASSPRQGDEEKLFF
TGTGCCAGCAGCCCCAGACAGGGGGACGAAGAAAAACTGTTTTTT
>TRBJ2-3|TRBV2|-|TRBD2
CASSIAGVETDTQYF
TGTGCCAGCAGTATAGCGGGTGTGGAAACAGATACGCAGTATTTT
>TRBJ2-2|TRBV4-1|once|TRBD1
CASSQGQGANTGELFF
TGCGCCAGCAGCCAAGGCCAGGGGGCGAACACCGGGGAGCTGTTTTTT
>TRBJ2-3|TRBV11-2|-|TRBD2
CASRGRGSRTDTQYF
TGTGCCAGCAGGGGGCGCGGGAGTCGCACAGATACGCAGTATTTT
>TRBJ2-5|TRBV5-1|-|TRBD1
CASSLGGQGRKTQYF
TGCGCCAGCAGCTTGGGCGGACAGGGGAGGAAGACCCAGTACTTC
>TRBJ1-6|TRBV30|-|-
CAGQQPLFSPLHF
TGTGCCGGACAACAACCCCTATTTTCACCCCTCCACTTT
>TRBJ1-3|TRBV3-1/TRBV3-2|-|-
CASSSRGLSSGNTIYF
TGTGCCAGCAGCTCCAGGGGTCTGTCCTCTGGAAACACCATATATTTT
>TRBJ2-5|TRBV11-1|once|TRBD1
CASSEDRGNGGQYF
TGTGCCAGCAGCGAGGACAGGGGGAACGGGGGCCAGTACTTC
>TRBJ2-1|TRBV5-1|-|TRBD2
CASSPFMTSGRSNEQFF
TGCGCCAGCAGCCCCTTTATGACTAGCGGGAGGTCGAATGAGCAGTTCTTC
>TRBJ2-4|TRBV3-1/TRBV3-2|-|TRBD2
CASSPRTSGSSKNIQYF
TGTGCCAGCAGCCCAAGGACTAGCGGGAGCTCCAAAAACATTCAGTACTTC
>TRBJ2-5|TRBV3-1/TRBV3-2|-|TRBD2
CASSLELAGGSGETQYF
TGTGCCAGCAGCCTTGAACTAGCGGGAGGGTCGGGAGAGACCCAGTACTTC
>TRBJ1-1|TRBV6-5|-|-
CASSPDFRAEAFF
TGTGCCAGCAGCCCCGATTTCCGGGCTGAAGCTTTCTTT
>TRBJ2-7|TRBV12-3/TRBV12-4|once|-
CASSFHQGNEQYF
TGTGCCAGCAGTTTTCACCAGGGTAACGAGCAGTACTTC
>TRBJ2-3|TRBV5-1|-|TRBD2
CASSLEAGTHTQYF
TGCGCCAGCAGCTTGGAAGCGGGAACGCATACGCAGTATTTT
>TRBJ1-3|TRBV7-8|-|TRBD1
CASSYRTGRGNTIYF
TGTGCCAGCAGCTATCGGACAGGGAGAGGAAACACCATATATTTT
>TRBJ2-7|TRBV5-1|-|TRBD2
CASSLREEGEQYF
TGCGCCAGCAGCTTGCGGGAGGAGGGCGAGCAGTACTTC
>TRBJ2-1|TRBV15|once|TRBD2
CATSARAGAREQFF
TGTGCCACCAGCGCCCGAGCGGGAGCGAGAGAGCAGTTCTTC
>TRBJ2-1|TRBV14|-|TRBD2
CASSQVLLAGVEQFF
TGTGCCAGCAGCCAAGTCCTACTAGCGGGAGTTGAGCAGTTCTTC
>TRBJ2-7|TRBV5-4|-|TRBD1
CASSAGGKGSYEQYF
TGTGCCAGCAGCGCAGGGGGAAAGGGCTCCTACGAGCAGTACTTC